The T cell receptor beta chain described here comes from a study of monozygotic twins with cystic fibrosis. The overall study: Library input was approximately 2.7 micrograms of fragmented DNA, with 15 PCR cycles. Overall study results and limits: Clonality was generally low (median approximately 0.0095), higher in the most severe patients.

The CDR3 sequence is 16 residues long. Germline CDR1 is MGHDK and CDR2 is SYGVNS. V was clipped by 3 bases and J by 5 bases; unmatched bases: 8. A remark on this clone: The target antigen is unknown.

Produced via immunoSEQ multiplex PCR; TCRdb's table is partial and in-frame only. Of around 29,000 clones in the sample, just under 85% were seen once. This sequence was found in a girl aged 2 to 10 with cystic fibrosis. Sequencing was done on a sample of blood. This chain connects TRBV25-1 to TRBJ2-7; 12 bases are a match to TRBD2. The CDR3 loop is CASSDISSGRVHEQYF. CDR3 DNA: TGTGCCAGCAGTGATATCTCTAGCGGGAGGGTCCACGAGCAGTACTTC.